The 32 T cell receptor beta chains presented below share a single source sample, sequenced in a study of T cell changes during pregnancy in multiple sclerosis. Sequencing was performed with immunoSEQ multiplex PCR; in TCRdb, only in-frame clones are kept and a portion is missing. The table records fewer than 45,000 clones, roughly nine tenths of them present only once. The material sequenced was CD4+ T cells from peripheral blood mononuclear cells, taken after pregnancy. The source is a female donor in good health, enrolled as a control in a pregnancy study.

The chain couples TRBV6-1 to TRBJ1-5, with 9 bases that match TRBD1. The junction had 5 bases not matched to a gene; V was cut back by 6 bases and J by 2 bases. The CDR3 has 15 amino acids. Germline V CDR1 and CDR2: MNHNS, SASEGT. Here the CDR3 reads CASSPTGGRNQPQHF. The CDR3 coding sequence is TGTGCCAGCAGCCCCACAGGGGGCCGCAATCAGCCCCAGCATTTT.

This chain uses TRBV6-4 with TRBJ2-6, with 7 bases matching TRBD1. CDR1 MRHNA and CDR2 SNTAGT come from the germline V gene. The junction had 2 bases not matched to a gene; V was cut back by 0 bases and J by 0 bases. The length of the CDR3 is 17 residues. CDR3 DNA sequence: TGTGCCAGCAGTGACTCTCCAGGGGGCTCTGGGGCCAACGTCCTGACTTTC. Protein: CASSDSPGGSGANVLTF.

The chain has TRBV4-3 and TRBJ2-3; D gene uncertain. The CDR3 has 16 amino acids. V was clipped by 0 bases and J by 1 base, with 11 bases between them. CDR1 is LGHNA, CDR2 YSLEER, per germline. CDR3 nucleotides: TGCGCCAGCAGCCAAGAGCCAGCGTCTGGCACAGATACGCAGTATTTT. Encoded protein: CASSQEPASGTDTQYF.

The V and J genes are TRBV9 and TRBJ2-1; TRBD2 might be the D (5 bases). Germline V lookup: CDR1 SGDLS, CDR2 YYNGEE. This CDR3 region has 13 residues. Between the trimmed V and J ends, which lost 0 bases and 9 bases, there was a span of 10 bases. The CDR3 nucleotides read TGTGCCAGCAGCGTAGTAGGCGGGTCTGAGCAGTTCTTC. It translates to CASSVVGGSEQFF.

V is TRBV6-5 and J is TRBJ1-1; D not certain. V gave up 2 bases and J gave up 4 bases, with 11 bases separating them. This CDR3 contains 14 residues. The V gene's germline CDR1 is MNHEY and CDR2 SVGAGI. The CDR3 DNA is TGTGCCAGCAGTTACGGGCAGAAGAGCACTGAAGCTTTCTTT. Translation gives CASSYGQKSTEAFF.

The rearrangement links TRBV10-3 to TRBJ1-4; no clear D gene. The CDR3 is made up of 15 amino acids. With 2 bases removed from V and 2 bases from J, the gap between germline ends came to 9 bases. Germline CDR1 ENHRY, CDR2 SYGVKD. This CDR3 is CAISEQSGTNEKLFF. CDR3 coding DNA: TGTGCCATCAGTGAGCAATCGGGGACTAATGAAAAACTGTTTTTT.

The rearrangement links TRBV4-2 to TRBJ1-1; D may be TRBD1 (6 bases). The CDR3 loop spans 15 amino acids. V lost 0 bases to trimming and J lost 6 bases, with 14 bases between them. Germline V gene data show CDR1 as LGHNA and CDR2 as YNFKEQ. CDR3 in DNA: TGTGCCAGCAGCCAAGAAGGGGCGGCAGGGGCTGAAGCTTTCTTT. The encoded protein is CASSQEGAAGAEAFF.

This sequence joins TRBV28 and TRBJ2-2; weak D call: TRBD1 (6 bases). Trimming stripped 5 bases from V and 0 bases from J, with 13 bases between. CDR1 and CDR2 from the germline V gene are MDHEN and SYDVKM. This CDR3 spans 16 amino acids. CDR3 bases: TGTGCCAGCAGTCCCCCCAGGGGCTCGAACACCGGGGAGCTGTTTTTT. This codes for CASSPPRGSNTGELFF.

The rearrangement joins TRBV6-5 to TRBJ1-6; 9 bases fit TRBD1. CDR1 is MNHEY, CDR2 SVGAGI, per germline. V lost 0 bases, J lost 10 bases, and 4 bases stayed unmatched. CDR3 length: 15 residues. CDR3 residues: CASSYSGTGNSPLHF. The CDR3 DNA follows: TGTGCCAGCAGTTACTCTGGGACAGGGAACTCACCCCTCCACTTT.

The rearrangement links TRBV5-1 to TRBJ2-3; TRBD2 is a possible D gene (5 bases). The CDR3 is 16 amino acids. CDR1 is SGHRS, CDR2 YFSETQ, per germline. The ends were cut back, 0 bases at V and 4 bases at J, with 15 bases in the middle. CDR3 protein: CASSLDQRNPPDTQYF. The CDR3 region has the DNA TGCGCCAGCAGCTTGGACCAGCGGAACCCTCCAGATACGCAGTATTTT.

The chain recombines TRBV30 with TRBJ1-3; D may be TRBD1 (5 bases). The CDR3 sequence is 14 residues long. The germline V gene has CDR1 GTSNPN and CDR2 SVGIG (reference sequence). V was pared by 0 bases and J by 1 base, with 7 bases between. CDR3 protein: CAWSVGGSGNTIYF. CDR3 coding DNA: TGTGCCTGGAGTGTCGGGGGATCTGGAAACACCATATATTTT.

The chain has TRBV5-1 and TRBJ2-6; 8 bases match TRBD1. The length of the CDR3 is 18 residues. V lost 0 bases, J lost 0 bases, and 5 bases stayed unmatched. The germline gives CDR1 SGHRS, CDR2 YFSETQ. The DNA of the CDR3 is TGCGCCAGCAGCTTGGGAACAGGGGGGAGCTCTGGGGCCAACGTCCTGACTTTC. Translating gives CASSLGTGGSSGANVLTF.

This sequence joins TRBV28 and TRBJ2-2, with D tentatively TRBD1 (6 bases). V was shortened by 0 bases and J by 1 base, with 15 bases between the two germline ends. The CDR3 extends over 18 amino acids. Germline values: CDR1 MDHEN, CDR2 SYDVKM. This CDR3 reads CASSLWLFGTRNTGELFF. CDR3 DNA sequence: TGTGCCAGCAGTTTATGGTTGTTCGGGACAAGGAACACCGGGGAGCTGTTTTTT.

This chain uses TRBV5-4 with TRBJ2-2, with a tentative D call TRBD2 (5 bases). Germline CDR1 is SGHNT and CDR2 is YYREEE (reference sequence). With 5 bases removed from V and 7 bases from J, the gap between germline ends came to 15 bases. CDR3 length: 14 residues. DNA for the CDR3: TGTGCCAGCAGTTTAGGGAGTAAGGGCGGGGAGCTGTTTTTT. Translated: CASSLGSKGGELFF. Looking up the rest from reference TRBV5-4 and TRBJ2-2 gives the full variable domain: ETGVTQSPTHLIKTRGQQVTLRCSSQSGHNTVSWYQQALGQGPQFIFQYYREEENGRGNFPPRFSGLQFPNYSSELNVNALELDDSALYLCASSLGSKGGELFFGEGSRLTVL.

V and J are TRBV6-6 and TRBJ2-7, with TRBD1 matching 7 bases. This CDR3 is 13 amino acids long. J gave up 2 bases and V 5 bases, and 3 bases lay outside the gene matches. Looked up from germline, CDR1 is MNHNY and CDR2 is SVGAGI (reference sequence). The CDR3, as DNA: TGTGCCAGCAGTCGACAGGGAACCTACGAGCAGTACTTC. It translates to CASSRQGTYEQYF.

This clone came up a few times. This chain links TRBV11-2 with TRBJ1-1; D is uncertain. The CDR3 extends over 13 amino acids. The V and J ends lost 0 bases and 7 bases respectively, with 9 bases between them. Germline CDR1 reads SGHAT; CDR2 reads FQNNGV. CDR3 sequence: CASSLERGGEAFF. CDR3 in DNA: TGTGCCAGCAGCTTAGAGCGCGGAGGTGAAGCTTTCTTT.

This sequence joins TRBV7-3 and TRBJ2-1, with a weak D call TRBD2 (6 bases). V was shortened by 1 base and J by 2 bases, with 9 bases between the two germline ends. Germline assignment: CDR1 SGHTA and CDR2 FQGTGA. The CDR3 has 15 amino acids. CDR3 sequence: CASSLSGGTYNEQFF. In nucleotides, the CDR3 is TGTGCCAGCAGCTTAAGTGGAGGGACCTACAATGAGCAGTTCTTC.

This clone was picked up one time. The V gene is TRBV21-1, the J gene TRBJ2-3; the listed D gene, TRBD2, was not tested against the DNA. TRBV21-1 is a pseudogene segment. The CDR3 is 14 residues long. For the CDR3, the DNA is TGTGCCAGCAGCGAGCGGGGGGGTGCAGATACGCAGTATTTT. As protein: CASSERGGADTQYF.

V usage is TRBV6-5 and J usage is TRBJ2-3, with 8 bases lining up with TRBD2. The CDR3 is 14 amino acids. Per germline, CDR1 MNHEY and CDR2 SVGAGI. V dropped 11 bases and J dropped 2; count of bases not matched to a gene: 9. The CDR3 is CAAGAREVTDTQYF. In DNA form, the CDR3 reads TGTGCCGCTGGGGCGCGGGAGGTCACAGATACGCAGTATTTT.

The rearrangement links TRBV7-2 to TRBJ2-2, with D maybe TRBD2 (6 bases). Trimming removed 5 bases at V and 4 bases at J, with 14 bases between. Germline assignment: CDR1 SGHTA and CDR2 FQGNSA. CDR3 size: 15 residues. CDR3 sequence (DNA): TGTGCCAGCAGCCCGAAGACTAGTTCCACCGGGGAGCTGTTTTTT. Protein product: CASSPKTSSTGELFF.

The CDR3, as DNA: TGCGCCAGCAGCCTTGAGGGCAATAATTCACCCCTCCACTTT. Amino acid sequence: CASSLEGNNSPLHF. The rearrangement joins TRBV5-1 to TRBJ1-6, with D unresolved. Per germline, CDR1 SGHRS and CDR2 YFSETQ. The CDR3 covers 14 residues. V was pared by 4 bases and J by 5 bases, with 10 bases between.

This clone was seen a few times. The chain links TRBV7-8 to TRBJ2-4, with D perhaps matching TRBD2 (5 bases). Between the trimmed V and J ends, which lost 0 bases and 3 bases, there was a span of 18 bases. The germline V gene has CDR1 SGHVS and CDR2 FQNEAQ. The CDR3 loop spans 18 amino acids. The CDR3 sequence is CASSLALRVAGYKNIQYF. The CDR3 nucleotides are TGTGCCAGCAGCTTAGCGCTGCGGGTTGCGGGTTACAAAAACATTCAGTACTTC.

The rearrangement links TRBV7-2 to TRBJ1-3; TRBD1 might be the D (5 bases). Germline V gene data show CDR1 as SGHTA and CDR2 as FQGNSA. V lost 3 bases and J lost 3, with 12 bases in between. CDR3 length: 15 residues. CDR3 loop: CASSFPGGRGNTIYF. CDR3 sequence (DNA): TGTGCCAGCAGCTTCCCGGGGGGTCGTGGAAACACCATATATTTT.

This clone appeared once. The chain uses TRBV19 and TRBJ1-1, with TRBD1 identical over 11 bases. V shed 5 bases, J shed 5 bases, and the junction held 13 bases outside the gene matches. The CDR3 has 17 amino acids. Germline-derived CDR1 and CDR2 are LNHDA and SQIVND (reference sequence). The CDR3 DNA is TGTGCCAGTAGTCCTGGACAGGGGGCTATTGGAAAAACTGAAGCTTTCTTT. It encodes CASSPGQGAIGKTEAFF.

A single count supports this clone. This chain joins TRBV7-2 and TRBJ2-3, with TRBD2 matching 11 bases. Germline assignment: CDR1 SGHTA and CDR2 FQGNSA. The length of the CDR3 is 15 residues. The junction had 5 bases not matched to a gene; V was cut back by 4 bases and J by 5 bases. CDR3 amino acids: CASSSGTSGVDTQYF. CDR3 nucleotides: TGTGCCAGCAGCTCCGGGACTAGCGGAGTAGATACGCAGTATTTT.

The chain is built from TRBV27 and TRBJ2-1; 9 nucleotides align to TRBD1. The CDR3 sequence is 14 residues long. The junction had 12 bases not matched to a gene; V was cut back by 10 bases and J by 8 bases. The germline CDR1 and CDR2 sequences are MNHEY and SMNVEV (reference sequence). CDR3 coding DNA: TGTGCCATCTCCCGGGACAGGGTTTTAGATGAGCAGTTCTTC. Encoded protein: CAISRDRVLDEQFF.

The chain links TRBV28 to TRBJ2-7, with a tentative D call TRBD1 (5 bases). The CDR3 sequence is 14 residues long. The germline gives CDR1 MDHEN, CDR2 SYDVKM. Trimming removed 6 bases from V and 2 bases from J, with 14 bases in between. CDR3 region: CASRTQDRTYEQYF. The CDR3 DNA sequence: TGTGCCAGCAGAACCCAAGACAGAACCTACGAGCAGTACTTC.

The J gene is TRBJ2-7, the V gene TRBV7-6; a possible D gene is TRBD1 (6 bases). V was cut by 0 bases and J by 0 bases, with 15 bases left in between. CDR1 and CDR2 from the germline V gene are SGHVS and FNYEAQ. The CDR3 covers 17 residues. This CDR3 is CASSLAGFGTSSYEQYF. The CDR3 bases are TGTGCCAGCAGCTTAGCAGGCTTCGGGACAAGCTCCTACGAGCAGTACTTC. The full variable domain, in which reference TRBV7-6 and TRBJ2-7 provide the parts outside the CDR3, is GAGVSQSPRYKVTKRGQDVALRCDPISGHVSLYWYRQALGQGPEFLTYFNYEAQQDKSGLPNDRFSAERPEGSISTLTIQRTEQRDSAMYRCASSLAGFGTSSYEQYFGPGTRLTVT.

This clone was seen more than once but under ten times. This sequence joins TRBV27 and TRBJ1-2; TRBD1 is a possible D gene (5 bases). The CDR3 sequence is 13 residues long. V was trimmed by 2 bases and J by 3 bases, leaving 7 bases between them. Germline lookup yields CDR1 MNHEY and CDR2 SMNVEV (reference sequence). CDR3 DNA sequence: TGTGCCAGCAGTTTACGACAGCACTATGGCTACACCTTC. This translates into CASSLRQHYGYTF.

The gene calls are TRBV7-3 and TRBJ2-2; a weak D match, TRBD2 (6 bases). Germline values: CDR1 SGHTA, CDR2 FQGTGA. The CDR3 loop spans 14 amino acids. Trimming took 5 bases from V and 6 from J, leaving 13 bases between them. CDR3 in DNA: TGTGCCAGCAGCCGGGGAGGCCACCCCGGGGAGCTGTTTTTT. This encodes CASSRGGHPGELFF. Complete variable domain (other parts from reference TRBV7-3 and TRBJ2-2): GAGVSQTPSNKVTEKGKYVELRCDPISGHTALYWYRQSLGQGPEFLIYFQGTGAADDSGLPNDRFFAVRPEGSVSTLKIQRTERGDSAVYLCASSRGGHPGELFFGEGSRLTVL.

This clone was seen a single time. The J gene is TRBJ1-6, the V gene TRBV19, with no clear D. V was trimmed by 5 bases and J by 14 bases, leaving 10 bases between them. The CDR3 totals 11 residues. Germline assignment: CDR1 LNHDA and CDR2 SQIVND (reference sequence). CDR3 in amino acids: CASSDGLALHF. CDR3 nucleotides: TGTGCCAGTAGTGACGGGTTGGCCCTCCACTTT.

This sequence joins TRBV7-6 and TRBJ2-2; unclear D gene. Trimming removed 4 bases at V and 4 bases at J, with 7 bases between. This CDR3 region has 13 residues. The germline gives CDR1 SGHVS, CDR2 FNYEAQ. The CDR3, as DNA: TGTGCCAGCAGCTCCTCTTCCACCGGGGAGCTGTTTTTT. Protein sequence: CASSSSSTGELFF.